These T cell receptor beta chains were read from a single sample in a study of T-cell reconstitution after alpha-beta-depleted transplantation in children. MiXCR, run by TCRdb on the PCR reads, gives a single entry per CDR3 protein. The sample gives 300,000 to 400,000 distinct CDR3 sequences, around 15% of which show up once; approximately 38% is in the top ten. The source material was PBMCs, mostly from graft donor cells, sampled 360 days after TCRalphabeta/CD19-depleted stem cell transplant. These receptor sequences come from a male patient aged 2 to 10 who had a stem cell transplant for acute lymphoblastic leukemia, so the T cells may come from the graft donor. The conserved cysteine and the conserved F or W are not part of the CDR3 here. D genes are given only for firm matches.

>.|TRBJ2-5|TRBV25-1
ASGVGGVVTQY
>TRBD1|TRBJ2-1|TRBV13
ASSLTGAIYNEQF
>.|TRBJ2-3|TRBV4-3
ASSQGPTHDFDTQY
>.|TRBJ2-7|TRBV2
ASSGLVGTYEQY
>.|TRBJ2-7|TRBV28
VSSLGGVLPIEQY
>.|TRBJ2-2|TRBV4-2
ASSQGAQSNTGELF
>.|TRBJ2-7|TRBV7-2
ASSLHGSSYEQY
>TRBD2|TRBJ2-5|TRBV4-1
ASSQARTSGTRETQY
>.|TRBJ2-5|TRBV5-5
ASSLDTGQETQY
>TRBD1|TRBJ2-5|TRBV5-6
ASSPGQGAQETQY
>.|TRBJ2-2|TRBV20-1
SAWRGRAGELF
>TRBD2|TRBJ2-2|TRBV27
ATLAGGLTGELF
>.|TRBJ2-5|TRBV7-8
ASSFWWEEGQYQETQY
>.|TRBJ2-6|TRBV6-2/TRBV6-3
ASGSGGLTGANVLT
>.|TRBJ2-2|TRBV7-2
ASSLLAGTNTGELF
>.|TRBJ2-5|TRBV12-3/TRBV12-4
ASSLGSTDQETQY
>.|TRBJ1-5|TRBV28
ASSFYYGLEYSNQPQH
>.|TRBJ2-5|TRBV15
ATSREQGETQY
>.|TRBJ1-4|TRBV9
ASSVVAGVNEKLF
>.|TRBJ1-2|TRBV3-1
ASSQDSRANYGYT
>TRBD2|TRBJ2-5|TRBV6-2/TRBV6-3
ASNYAGGPVTQY
>.|TRBJ2-4|TRBV3-1
ASSGLGVDIQY
>.|TRBJ2-7|TRBV6-2/TRBV6-3
ASRRLPRDSNYEQY
>.|TRBJ2-4|TRBV30
AWSVSRNIQY
>.|TRBJ2-5|TRBV20-1
SARAGTQRFQETQY
>.|TRBJ1-2|TRBV5-8
ASSLAGGSLNPYGYT
>.|TRBJ2-5|TRBV27
ASSNTGPETQY
>.|TRBJ2-7|TRBV28
ASPPINREGIDEQY
>TRBD2|TRBJ2-1|TRBV20-1
SARGPKALGTSLYQRNEQF
>.|TRBJ2-5|TRBV7-8
ASSLGVGLAGETQY
>.|TRBJ1-1|TRBV28
ASSFRGGTEAF